This T cell receptor beta chain was found in a study of shared clonotypes between healthy human individuals. Ten immunoSEQ deep assay plates were used to sequence unsorted PBMC DNA. Under the authors' procedure: Filtering was not the same, since immunoSEQ gave junction-only sequences without quality scores. Data came from immunoSEQ multiplex PCR; TCRdb stores just in-frame clones and leaves some out. That table is the source of V, J and clone size, and D and trimming were worked out from the DNA. Of about half a million clones listed, 78% are singletons. Overall study results and limits: In having few donors, the study represented limited genetic and exposure-history diversity.

The CDR3 runs to 15 residues. The germline CDR1 and CDR2 sequences are SGHNT and YYREEE (reference sequence). V was pared by 4 bases and J by 8 bases, with 18 bases between. About this clone itself: Its antigen is not known.

Sample: PBMCs. The TCR originated in a woman aged 40 to 50 in good health. Some clones in this sample may be carry-over from other donors' samples. The rearrangement links TRBV5-4 to TRBJ1-4, with a tentative D call TRBD1 (5 bases). In DNA form, the CDR3 reads TGTGCCAGCAGCGCGATGGGGGGAGTCGGGGAAAAACTGTTTTTT. This sequence encodes CASSAMGGVGEKLFF. Full variable domain (remainder filled in from reference TRBV5-4 and TRBJ1-4): ETGVTQSPTHLIKTRGQQVTLRCSSQSGHNTVSWYQQALGQGPQFIFQYYREEENGRGNFPPRFSGLQFPNYSSELNVNALELDDSALYLCASSAMGGVGEKLFFGSGTQLSVL.